This TCR beta chain appears in the sequencing data of a study of blood T cell repertoires in COVID-19. Study-wide background: Donors in Cohort 3 counted as recovered after two negative PCRs, clearance, or symptom resolution. Sites in the United States, Italy and Spain provided acute and convalescent COVID-19 samples. PBMCs, B-cell-depleted T cells, or T cells were the source of the cDNA or gDNA that made up the material.

CDR1 SEHNR and CDR2 FQNEAQ come from the germline V gene (reference sequence). CDR3 size: 11 residues. Trimming left V 5 bases short and J 3 bases short, with 4 bases between. The protocol was immunoSEQ multiplex PCR, while the TCRdb copy is restricted to in-frame clones and leaves out a portion. The sample lists about 170,000 clones, roughly 85% occurring once. Participants spanned ages about 18 to 100 years and resided in 20 to 30 US areas. Sequencing was done on a sample of PBMCs or T cells enriched from blood (not recorded which). The TCR was taken from a woman in her seventies in a cohort exposed to, infected with or recovered from COVID-19 (not recorded which). The rearrangement joins TRBV7-9 to TRBJ1-1; unclear D gene. The CDR3 loop is CASSLDTEAFF. The DNA of the CDR3 is TGTGCCAGCAGCCTCGACACTGAAGCTTTCTTT.